This TCR beta chain was found in a study of cytomegalovirus exposure and HLA in healthy donors. Study at large: A subsequent analysis reported that the roughly 120 validation repertoires were produced on the same platform that had also been used for the roughly 670 first-cohort repertoires.

Only one count was recorded for this clone. CDR1 is MNHNY and CDR2 is SVGAGI in the germline V gene (reference sequence). V gave up 7 bases and J gave up 5 bases, with 23 bases separating them. CDR3 length equals 16 residues. Method: immunoSEQ multiplex PCR; TCRdb's copy keeps in-frame clones and lacks some. The data hold 45,000 to 65,000 clones, with roughly 89% observed a single time. The sequencing sample was made of PBMCs. V usage is TRBV6-6 and J usage is TRBJ1-1; perhaps TRBD1 as D (6 bases). The clonotype was recovered from a woman under 30 in good health and CMV-seropositive. The CDR3 loop reads CASTQVPTRGWTEAFF. The CDR3 nucleotides read TGTGCCAGCACCCAGGTCCCTACCAGGGGATGGACTGAAGCTTTCTTT.